This TCR beta chain appears in the sequencing data of a study of shared clonotypes between healthy human individuals. Germline V lookup: CDR1 MDHEN, CDR2 SYDVKM. This CDR3 comprises 14 residues. Trimming left V 8 bases short and J 0 bases short, with 11 bases between. The assay used deep level. It was across several immunoSEQ plates that each subset's genomic DNA was evenly split. As processed by the authors: Filtering differed for immunoSEQ, which gave only junction sequences without quality scores. The protocol was immunoSEQ multiplex PCR, while the TCRdb copy is restricted to in-frame clones and leaves out a portion. The DNA gave D and trimming, while V, J and clone size come from that table. The sample lists 400,000 to 550,000 clones; less than 80% were seen once. Unsorted samples, those not sorted, used approximately 100 million PBMCs for genomic DNA.

The chain joins TRBV28 to TRBJ1-5; no definite D call. This clonotype was sampled from a woman between 35 and 50 years old in good health. Some clones in this sample may be carry-over from other donors' samples. The sample consisted of PBMCs. CDR3 region: CASRRQNSNQPQHF. As DNA, the CDR3 is TGTGCCAGCCGTCGCCAGAATAGCAATCAGCCCCAGCATTTT.